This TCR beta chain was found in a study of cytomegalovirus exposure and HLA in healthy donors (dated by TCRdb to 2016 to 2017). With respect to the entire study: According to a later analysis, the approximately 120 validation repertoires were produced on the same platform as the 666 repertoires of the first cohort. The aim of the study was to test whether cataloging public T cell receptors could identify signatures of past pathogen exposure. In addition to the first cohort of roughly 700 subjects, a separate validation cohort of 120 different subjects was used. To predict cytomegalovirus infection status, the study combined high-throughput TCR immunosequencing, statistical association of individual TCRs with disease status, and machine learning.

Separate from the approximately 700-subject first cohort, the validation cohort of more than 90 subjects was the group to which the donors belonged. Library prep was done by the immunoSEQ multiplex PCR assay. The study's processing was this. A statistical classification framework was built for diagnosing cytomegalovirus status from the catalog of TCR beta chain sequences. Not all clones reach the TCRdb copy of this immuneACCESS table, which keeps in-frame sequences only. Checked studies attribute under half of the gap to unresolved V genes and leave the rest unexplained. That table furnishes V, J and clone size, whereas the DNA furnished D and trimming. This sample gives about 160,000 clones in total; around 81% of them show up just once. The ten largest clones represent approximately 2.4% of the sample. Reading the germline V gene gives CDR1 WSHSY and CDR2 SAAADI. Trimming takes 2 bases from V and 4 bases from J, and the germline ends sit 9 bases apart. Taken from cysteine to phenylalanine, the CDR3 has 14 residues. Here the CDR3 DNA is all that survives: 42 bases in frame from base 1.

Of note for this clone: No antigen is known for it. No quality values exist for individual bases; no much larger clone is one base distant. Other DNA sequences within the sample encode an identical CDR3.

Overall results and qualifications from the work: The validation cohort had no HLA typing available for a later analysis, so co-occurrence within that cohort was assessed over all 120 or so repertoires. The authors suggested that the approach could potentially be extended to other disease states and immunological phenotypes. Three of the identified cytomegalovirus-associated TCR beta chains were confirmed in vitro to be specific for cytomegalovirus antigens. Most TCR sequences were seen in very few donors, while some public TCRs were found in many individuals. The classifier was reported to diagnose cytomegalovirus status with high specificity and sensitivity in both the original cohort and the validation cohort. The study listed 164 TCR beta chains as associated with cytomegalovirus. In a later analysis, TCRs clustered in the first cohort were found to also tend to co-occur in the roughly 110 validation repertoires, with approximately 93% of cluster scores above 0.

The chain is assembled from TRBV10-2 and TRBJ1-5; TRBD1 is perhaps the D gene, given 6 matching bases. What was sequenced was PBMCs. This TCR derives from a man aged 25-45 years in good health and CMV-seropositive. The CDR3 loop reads CASSEGGANQPQHF. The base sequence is TGCGCCAGCAGTGAGGGGGGGGCAAATCAGCCCCAGCATTTT.